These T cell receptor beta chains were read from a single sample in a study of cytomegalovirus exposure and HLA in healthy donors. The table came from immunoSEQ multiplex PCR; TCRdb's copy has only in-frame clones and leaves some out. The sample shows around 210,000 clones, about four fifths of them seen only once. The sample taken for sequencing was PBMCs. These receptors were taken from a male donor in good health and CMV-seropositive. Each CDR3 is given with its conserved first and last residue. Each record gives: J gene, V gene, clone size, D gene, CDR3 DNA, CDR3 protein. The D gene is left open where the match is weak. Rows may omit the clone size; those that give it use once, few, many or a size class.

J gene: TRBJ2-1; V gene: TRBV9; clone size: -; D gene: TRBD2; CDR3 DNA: TGTGCCAGCAGCGTAGCTGGCCTAGCGGGGTTTAGCGAGCAGTTCTTC; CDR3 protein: CASSVAGLAGFSEQFF
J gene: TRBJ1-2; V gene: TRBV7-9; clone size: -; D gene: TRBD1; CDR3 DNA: TGTGCCAGCAGCGACAGGGGCCCTTATGGCTACACCTTC; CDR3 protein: CASSDRGPYGYTF
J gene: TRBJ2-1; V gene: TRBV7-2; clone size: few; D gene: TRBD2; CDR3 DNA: TGTGCCAGCAGCTTAGATCTCCTAGCGGGAGTTATCTACAATGAGCAGTTCTTC; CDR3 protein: CASSLDLLAGVIYNEQFF
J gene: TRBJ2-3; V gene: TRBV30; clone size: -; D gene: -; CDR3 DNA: TGTGCCTGGAGGATACAGGGTAGTGGAGATACGCAGTATTTT; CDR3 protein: CAWRIQGSGDTQYF
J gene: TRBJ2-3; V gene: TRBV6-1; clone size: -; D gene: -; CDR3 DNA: TGTGCCAGTTGGCCCTGGGGGGTGAGCACAGATACGCAGTATTTT; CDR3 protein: CASWPWGVSTDTQYF
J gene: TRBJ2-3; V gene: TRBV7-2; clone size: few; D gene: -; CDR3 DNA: TGTGCCACCCACGGCGGAACTAGCACAGATACGCAGTATTTT; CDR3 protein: CATHGGTSTDTQYF
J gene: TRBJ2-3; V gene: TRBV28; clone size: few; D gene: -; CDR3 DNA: TGTGCCAGCAGGGAGGGGCGGGCGAGCACAGATACGCAGTATTTT; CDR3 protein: CASREGRASTDTQYF
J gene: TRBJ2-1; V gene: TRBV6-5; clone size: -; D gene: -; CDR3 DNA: TGTGCCAGCAACTCGGCTGGTCAAGGGGCCTCTTATCAGTTCTTC; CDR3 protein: CASNSAGQGASYQFF
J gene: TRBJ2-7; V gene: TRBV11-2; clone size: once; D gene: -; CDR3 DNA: TGTGCCAGCAGATCGGACTACCTCCCCTACGAGCAGTACTTC; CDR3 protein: CASRSDYLPYEQYF
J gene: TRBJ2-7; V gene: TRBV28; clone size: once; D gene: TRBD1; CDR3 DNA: TGTGCCAGCAGATCTCAGGGGGTGGGAGAGCAGTACTTC; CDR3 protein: CASRSQGVGEQYF
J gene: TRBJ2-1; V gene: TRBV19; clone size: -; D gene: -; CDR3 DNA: TGTGCCAGTAGGACTAGAATTAGCGGATTGAACAATGAGCAGTTCTTC; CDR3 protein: CASRTRISGLNNEQFF
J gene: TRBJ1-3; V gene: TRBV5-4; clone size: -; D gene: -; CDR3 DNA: TGTGCCAGCAGCTTGTGGGCAGCTTCTGGAAACACCATATATTTT; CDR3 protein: CASSLWAASGNTIYF
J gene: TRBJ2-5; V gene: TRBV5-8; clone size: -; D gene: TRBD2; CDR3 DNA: TGTGCCAGCAGCTTGGGGACTAGCGGGAGGGAAGAGACCCAGTACTTC; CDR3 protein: CASSLGTSGREETQYF
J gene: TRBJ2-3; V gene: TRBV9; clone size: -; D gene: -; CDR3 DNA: TGTGCCAGCAGCTGGACTGGCTGGGCAGATACGCAGTATTTT; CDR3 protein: CASSWTGWADTQYF
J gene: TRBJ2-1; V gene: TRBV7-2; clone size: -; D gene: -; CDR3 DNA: TGTGCCAGCAGCTTAGTGAGGGAGCAGTTCTTC; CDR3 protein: CASSLVREQFF
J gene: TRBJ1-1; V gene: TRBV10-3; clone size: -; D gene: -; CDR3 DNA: TGTGCCATCAGTGAAGGGACATTTAACACTGAAGCTTTCTTT; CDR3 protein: CAISEGTFNTEAFF
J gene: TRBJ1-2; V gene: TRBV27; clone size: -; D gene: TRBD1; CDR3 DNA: TGTGCCAGCAGTCCGGGACAGGGTGGGTATGGCTACACCTTC; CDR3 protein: CASSPGQGGYGYTF
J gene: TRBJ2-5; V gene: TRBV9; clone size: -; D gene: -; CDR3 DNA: TGTGCCAGCAGGGCGGGTAGTTCAGTTGGTGAGACCCAGTACTTC; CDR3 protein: CASRAGSSVGETQYF
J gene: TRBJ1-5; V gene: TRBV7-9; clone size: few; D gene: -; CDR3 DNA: TGTGCCAGCAGCCGTACGGAGGGTAATCAGCCCCAGCATTTT; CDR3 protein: CASSRTEGNQPQHF
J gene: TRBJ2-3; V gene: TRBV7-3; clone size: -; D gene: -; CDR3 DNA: TGTGCCAGCAGCTTTAGAGTGCAGGGTGGCACAGATACGCAGTATTTT; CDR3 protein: CASSFRVQGGTDTQYF
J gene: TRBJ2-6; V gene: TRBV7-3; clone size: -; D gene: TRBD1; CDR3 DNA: TGTGCCAGCAGCTCCCCGGGACAGGGAACTTCTGGGGCCAACGTCCTGACTTTC; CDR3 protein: CASSSPGQGTSGANVLTF
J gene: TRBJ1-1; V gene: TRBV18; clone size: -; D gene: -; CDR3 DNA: TGTGCCAGCGGTCCCCTCTTTGAGACTGAAGCTTTCTTT; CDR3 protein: CASGPLFETEAFF
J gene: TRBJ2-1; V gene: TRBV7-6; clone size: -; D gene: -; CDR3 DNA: TGTGCCAGCAGCTTAGCGTGGGGACTCACCTACAATGAGCAGTTCTTC; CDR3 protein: CASSLAWGLTYNEQFF
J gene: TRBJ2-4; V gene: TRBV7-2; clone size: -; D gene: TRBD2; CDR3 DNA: TGTGCCAGCAGCTCGGGGGGGCCCGAGTCGTACTTC; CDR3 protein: CASSSGGPESYF
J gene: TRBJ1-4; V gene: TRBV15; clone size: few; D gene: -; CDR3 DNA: TGTGCCACCAGCGTAACGACAGCTCAACATGAAAAACTGTTTTTT; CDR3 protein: CATSVTTAQHEKLFF
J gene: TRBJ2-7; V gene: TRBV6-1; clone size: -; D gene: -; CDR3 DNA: TGTGCCAGCATTCTCCCCGGACAAAGCTACGAGCAGTACTTC; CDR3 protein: CASILPGQSYEQYF
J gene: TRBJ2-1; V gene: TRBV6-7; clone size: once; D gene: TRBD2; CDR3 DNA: TGTGCCAGCAGTATGACTAGCGGGAGCGAATACTACAATGAGCAGTTCTTC; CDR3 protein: CASSMTSGSEYYNEQFF
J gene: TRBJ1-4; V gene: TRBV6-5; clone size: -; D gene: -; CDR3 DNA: TGTGCCACGTGTTCCAGGGATATTGAAAAACTGTTTTTT; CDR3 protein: CATCSRDIEKLFF
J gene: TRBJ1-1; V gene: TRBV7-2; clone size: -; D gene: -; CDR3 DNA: TGTGCCAGCAGCTTAGCGTTCTCTGAAGCTTTCTTT; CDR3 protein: CASSLAFSEAFF
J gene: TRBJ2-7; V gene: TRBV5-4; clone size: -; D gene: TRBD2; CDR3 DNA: TGTGCCAGCAGCGGCCGGACTAGCGGGGGACACTCCTACGAGCAGTACTTC; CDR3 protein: CASSGRTSGGHSYEQYF
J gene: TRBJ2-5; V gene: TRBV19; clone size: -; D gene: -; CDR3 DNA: TGTGCCAGTAGTATTCGGCAAAGCGCTCCCCCTCAAGAGACCCAGTACTTC; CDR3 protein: CASSIRQSAPPQETQYF
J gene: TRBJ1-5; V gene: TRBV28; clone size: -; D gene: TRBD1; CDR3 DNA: TGTGCCAGCAGTGGGACAGGGGGAAATCAGCCCCAGCATTTT; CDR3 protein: CASSGTGGNQPQHF
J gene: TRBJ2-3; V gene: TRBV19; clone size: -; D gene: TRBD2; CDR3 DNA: TGTGCCAGTAGCCTATTAGCGGGGGTAGCAGATACGCAGTATTTT; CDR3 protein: CASSLLAGVADTQYF
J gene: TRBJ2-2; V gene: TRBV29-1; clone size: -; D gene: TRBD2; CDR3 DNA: TGCAGCGGATGGACTAGCGGGACCGGGGAGCTGTTTTTT; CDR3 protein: CSGWTSGTGELFF
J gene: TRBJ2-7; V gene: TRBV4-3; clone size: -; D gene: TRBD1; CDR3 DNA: TGCGCCAGCAGCCATACAGGGGCACGGGGCGAGCAGTACTTC; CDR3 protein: CASSHTGARGEQYF
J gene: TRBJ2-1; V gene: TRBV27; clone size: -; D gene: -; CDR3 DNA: TGTGCCAGCAGTTGGCTCGCGGGAAGGGTCTACAATGAGCAGTTCTTC; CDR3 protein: CASSWLAGRVYNEQFF
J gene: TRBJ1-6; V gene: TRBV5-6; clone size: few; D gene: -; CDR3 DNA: TGTGCCAGCAGCATGAGGACCCTGAGCGGCGGTTCACCCCTCCACTTT; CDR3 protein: CASSMRTLSGGSPLHF
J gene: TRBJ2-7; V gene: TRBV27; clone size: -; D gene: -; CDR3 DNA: TGTGCCCCGGGGTTTTTACCCTACGAGCAGTACTTC; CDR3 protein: CAPGFLPYEQYF
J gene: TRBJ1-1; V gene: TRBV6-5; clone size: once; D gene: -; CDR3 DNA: TGTGCCAGCAGTTACAGAGACTGGAACACTGAAGCTTTCTTT; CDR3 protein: CASSYRDWNTEAFF
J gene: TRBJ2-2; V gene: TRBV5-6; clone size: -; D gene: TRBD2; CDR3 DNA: TGTGCCAGCAGGCAGCTAGCGGGAGTCAACCGGAACACCGGGGAGCTGTTTTTT; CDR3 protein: CASRQLAGVNRNTGELFF